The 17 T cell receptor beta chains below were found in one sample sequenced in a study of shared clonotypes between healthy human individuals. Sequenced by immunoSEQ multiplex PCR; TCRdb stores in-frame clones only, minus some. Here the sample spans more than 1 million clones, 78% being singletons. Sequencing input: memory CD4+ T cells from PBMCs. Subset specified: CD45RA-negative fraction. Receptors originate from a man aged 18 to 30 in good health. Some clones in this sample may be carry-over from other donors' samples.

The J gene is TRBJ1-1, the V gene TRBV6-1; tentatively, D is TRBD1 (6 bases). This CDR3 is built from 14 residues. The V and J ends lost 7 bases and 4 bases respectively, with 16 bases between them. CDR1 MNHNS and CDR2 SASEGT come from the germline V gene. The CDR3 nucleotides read TGTGCCAGCATGCACGGGGGCGAGGGCACTGAAGCTTTCTTT. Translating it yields CASMHGGEGTEAFF.

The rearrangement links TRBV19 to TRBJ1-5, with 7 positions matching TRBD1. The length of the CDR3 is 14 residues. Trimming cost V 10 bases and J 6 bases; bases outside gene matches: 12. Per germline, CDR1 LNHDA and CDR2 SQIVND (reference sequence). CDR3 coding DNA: TGTGCCACCCGAACAGGGGATTGGGCTCAGCCCCAGCATTTT. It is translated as CATRTGDWAQPQHF.

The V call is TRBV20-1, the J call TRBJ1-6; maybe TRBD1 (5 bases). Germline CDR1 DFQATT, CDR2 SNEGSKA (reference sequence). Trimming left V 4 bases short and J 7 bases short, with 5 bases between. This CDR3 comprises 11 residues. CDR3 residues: CSATGNSPLHF. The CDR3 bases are TGCAGTGCTACAGGGAATTCACCCCTCCACTTT.

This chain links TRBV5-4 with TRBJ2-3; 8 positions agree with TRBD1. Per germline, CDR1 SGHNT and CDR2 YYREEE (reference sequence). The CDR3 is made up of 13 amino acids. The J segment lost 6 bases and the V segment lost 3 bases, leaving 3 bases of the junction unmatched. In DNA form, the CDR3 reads TGTGCCAGCAGCTACAGGGGGGTGGATACGCAGTATTTT. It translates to CASSYRGVDTQYF.

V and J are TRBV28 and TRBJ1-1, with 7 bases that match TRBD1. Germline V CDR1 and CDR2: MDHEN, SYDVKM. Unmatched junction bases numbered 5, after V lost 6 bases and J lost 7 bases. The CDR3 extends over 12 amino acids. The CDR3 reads CASSSGGGEAFF. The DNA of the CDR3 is TGTGCCAGCAGCTCAGGGGGTGGTGAAGCTTTCTTT.

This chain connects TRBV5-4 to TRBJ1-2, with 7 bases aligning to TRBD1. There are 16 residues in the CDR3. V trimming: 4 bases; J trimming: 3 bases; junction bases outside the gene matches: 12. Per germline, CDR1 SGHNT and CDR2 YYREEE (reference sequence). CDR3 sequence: CASSLPPVRGDYGYTF. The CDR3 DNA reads TGTGCCAGCAGCCTCCCCCCGGTCAGGGGGGACTATGGCTACACCTTC.

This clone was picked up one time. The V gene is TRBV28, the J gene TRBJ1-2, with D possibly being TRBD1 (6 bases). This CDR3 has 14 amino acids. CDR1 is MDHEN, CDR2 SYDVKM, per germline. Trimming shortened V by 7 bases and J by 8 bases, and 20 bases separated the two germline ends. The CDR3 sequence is CASILQGRASGYTF. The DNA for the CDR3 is TGTGCCAGCATCCTACAGGGTCGGGCCAGCGGCTACACCTTC.

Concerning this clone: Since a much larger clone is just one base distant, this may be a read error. CDR3 protein: CASRQGANYGYTF. The DNA of the CDR3 is TGTGCCAGCAGACAGGGGGCTAACTATGGCTACACCTTC. The V and J genes are TRBV6-5 and TRBJ1-2, with TRBD1 identical over 8 bases. J was trimmed by 0 bases and V by 6 bases; bases with no gene match: 0. The V gene's germline CDR1 is MNHEY and CDR2 SVGAGI. This CDR3 comprises 13 residues.

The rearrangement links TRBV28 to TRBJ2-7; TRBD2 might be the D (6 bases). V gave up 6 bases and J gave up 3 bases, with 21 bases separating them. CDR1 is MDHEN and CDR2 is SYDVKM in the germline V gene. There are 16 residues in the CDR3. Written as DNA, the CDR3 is TGTGCCAGCAGACTCCCCGGGGGAAGCCAAAGCTACGAGCAGTACTTC. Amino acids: CASRLPGGSQSYEQYF.

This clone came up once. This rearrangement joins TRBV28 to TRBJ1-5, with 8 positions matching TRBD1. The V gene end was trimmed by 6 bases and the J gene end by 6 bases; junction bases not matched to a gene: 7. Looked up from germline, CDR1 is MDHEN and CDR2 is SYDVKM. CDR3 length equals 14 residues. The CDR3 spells CASSFAGGGQPQHF. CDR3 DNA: TGTGCCAGCAGCTTTGCAGGGGGCGGTCAGCCCCAGCATTTT.

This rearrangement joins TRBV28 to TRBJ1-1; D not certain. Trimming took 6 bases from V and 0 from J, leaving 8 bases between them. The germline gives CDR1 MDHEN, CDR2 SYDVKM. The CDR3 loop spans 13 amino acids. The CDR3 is CASRPAVNTEAFF. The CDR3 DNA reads TGTGCCAGCAGACCGGCGGTGAACACTGAAGCTTTCTTT.

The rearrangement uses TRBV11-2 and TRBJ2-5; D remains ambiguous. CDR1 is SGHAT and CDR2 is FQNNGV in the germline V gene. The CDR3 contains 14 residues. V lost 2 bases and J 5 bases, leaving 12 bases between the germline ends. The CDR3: CASSLSVPLETQYF. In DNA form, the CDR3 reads TGTGCCAGCAGCTTAAGTGTACCCTTGGAGACCCAGTACTTC.

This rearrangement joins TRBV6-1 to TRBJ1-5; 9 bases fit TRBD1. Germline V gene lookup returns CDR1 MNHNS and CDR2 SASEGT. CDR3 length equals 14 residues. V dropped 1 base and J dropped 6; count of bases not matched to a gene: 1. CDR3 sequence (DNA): TGTGCCAGCAGTGAAGGGGACAGGGTTCAGCCCCAGCATTTT. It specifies CASSEGDRVQPQHF.

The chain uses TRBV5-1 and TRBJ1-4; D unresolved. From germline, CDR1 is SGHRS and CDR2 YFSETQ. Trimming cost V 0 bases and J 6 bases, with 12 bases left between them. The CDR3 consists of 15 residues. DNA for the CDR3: TGCGCCAGCAGCTTGGCGGGTCGAGGCGATGAAAAACTGTTTTTT. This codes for CASSLAGRGDEKLFF.

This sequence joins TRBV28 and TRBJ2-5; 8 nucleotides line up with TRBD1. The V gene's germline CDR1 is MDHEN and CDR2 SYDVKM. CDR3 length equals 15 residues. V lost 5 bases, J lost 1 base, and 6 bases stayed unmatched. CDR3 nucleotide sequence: TGTGCCAGCAGTAACCCCACAGGGGGCCAAGAGACCCAGTACTTC. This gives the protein CASSNPTGGQETQYF.

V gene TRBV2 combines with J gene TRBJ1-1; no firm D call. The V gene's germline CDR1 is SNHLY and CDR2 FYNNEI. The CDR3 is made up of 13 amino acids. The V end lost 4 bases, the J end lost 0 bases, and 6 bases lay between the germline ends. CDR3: CASSGELNTEAFF. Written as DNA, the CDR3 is TGTGCCAGCAGTGGGGAATTGAACACTGAAGCTTTCTTT.

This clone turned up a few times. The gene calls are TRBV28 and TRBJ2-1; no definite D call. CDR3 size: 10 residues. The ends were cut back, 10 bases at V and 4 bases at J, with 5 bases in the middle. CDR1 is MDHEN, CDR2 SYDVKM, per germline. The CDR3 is CATLYNEQFF. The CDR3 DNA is TGTGCCACCCTTTACAATGAGCAGTTCTTC.